This TCR beta chain was identified in a study of T-cell reconstitution after alpha-beta-depleted transplantation in children (dated by TCRdb to the mid-2010s). Broadly, across the study: T-cell immune reconstitution after TCRalphabeta/CD19-depleted allogeneic hematopoietic cell transplantation in children was quantitatively tracked in the study by means of TCR repertoire profiling.

According to the study, the label for this sample's treatment or condition signals: allogeneic hematopoietic cell transplantation with graft depleted of TCRalphabeta T cells and CD19 B cells. The children who served as transplant recipients had been given grafts of TCRalphabeta/CD19-depleted allogeneic hematopoietic cells. Results the study describes overall, beyond this receptor: In some patients, the high TCRbeta diversity seen at day 60 was put down to recipient T cells and intrathymic progenitors that had survived conditioning. Apparently early alphabetaT-cell count recovery about two months after transplant reportedly relied on only several hundred rapidly expanded clones derived from non-depleted graft cells. Over subsequent months, a decline in hyperexpanded clone frequencies was noted, and after one year, T-cell counts and TCRbeta diversity were mostly ascribed to newly produced T cells.

This clonotype has more than one count but fewer than ten. Its recognized antigen is unknown. Base qualities are not recorded, but no much larger clone differs from it by a single base. The method was PCR. Sequenced on an Illumina HiSeq 2500. To normalize quantification of the TCRbeta repertoire, the TCR libraries were built with molecular barcoding that relied on unique molecular identifiers. The raw public reads went through TCRdb reprocessing: fastp at Q25, MiXCR clone calling, in-frame beta chains kept. CDR3 protein duplicates are merged, each entry listing the most common genes and DNA. For this sample the table gives 530,000 or so distinct CDR3 sequences, of which around 27% were detected only once. About a third of the sample is taken by the ten largest. From V the trimming removes 0 bases and from J it removes 3 bases, while the gene matches leave 7 bases of the junction unaccounted for. From the germline V gene (reference sequence), CDR1 is DFQATT and CDR2 is SNEGSKA. The CDR3 goes from the cysteine to the phenylalanine over 16 residues. CDR3 DNA is the only sequence kept; it has 48 bases, read in frame from the first base.

The TCR was taken from a boy under two years old with Wiskott-Aldrich syndrome, due to receive a stem cell transplant. Sequenced here: PBMCs, sampled before TCRalphabeta/CD19-depleted stem cell transplant. In this chain, TRBV20-1 is recombined with TRBJ1-3, and TRBD1 aligns with 8 junction nucleotides. The CDR3 reads as follows: CSARDPQGAGGNTIYF. The nucleotide sequence reads as follows: TGCAGTGCTAGAGATCCCCAGGGGGCAGGTGGAAACACCATATATTTT.